This is a list of T cell receptor beta chains from one sample in a study of T-cell memory formation after mild COVID-19. TCRdb reprocessed the 5' RACE reads with MiXCR, giving one entry per CDR3 protein. The repertoire consists of over 450,000 distinct CDR3 sequences, with 20% occurring once and the leading ten covering 12%. Input material: PBMCs or a T cell subset sorted from them (not recorded which). All receptors come from an adult woman who had mild COVID-19 (a few samples of this study predate the infection). Cell type and time point are not known. Each CDR3 is given with its conserved first and last residue. D genes are given only for firm matches. For some rows the clone size is stated as once, few or many, or as a class when expanded; others skip it.

size	D	V	J	DNA	CDR3
.	TRBD1	TRBV29-1	TRBJ2-1	TGCAGCGTTGAAAGTGGGACAGGGTTCAATGAGCAGTTCTTC	CSVESGTGFNEQFF
few	TRBD1	TRBV9	TRBJ1-5	TGTGCCAGCACCCGGGGGACAGGGGGCGGGAATCAGCCCCAGCATTTT	CASTRGTGGGNQPQHF
.	.	TRBV10-3	TRBJ2-4	TGTGCCATCTCTGCAGGGGAAGCCAAAAACATTCAGTACTTC	CAISAGEAKNIQYF
.	TRBD1	TRBV29-1	TRBJ2-1	TGCAGCGCCGAGGGACAGGGCCCGCACAATGAGCAGTTCTTC	CSAEGQGPHNEQFF
few	.	TRBV7-9	TRBJ1-6	TGTGCCAGCAGCAAGGCGGCCTCTTCACCCCTCCACTTT	CASSKAASSPLHF
few	TRBD2	TRBV4-2	TRBJ2-1	TGTGCCAGCAGCAGGGGACTAGCGGGGGGGCTTTCCTACAATGAGCAGTTCTTC	CASSRGLAGGLSYNEQFF
few	.	TRBV7-9	TRBJ2-5	TGTGCCAGCAGCTTACGGCTGGGTGGCGGGGAGACCCAGTACTTC	CASSLRLGGGETQYF
.	.	TRBV7-9	TRBJ1-6	TGTGCCAGCAGCTACGACGGGTTTAATTCACCCCTCCACTTT	CASSYDGFNSPLHF
many	TRBD1	TRBV4-3	TRBJ2-1	TGCGCCAGCAGCCTCAACACAGGGGGCGAGGTTGACAATGAGCAGTTCTTC	CASSLNTGGEVDNEQFF
few	.	TRBV5-1	TRBJ2-2	TGCGCCAGCAGCGCCCCCCCGGCCGGGGAGCTGTTTTTT	CASSAPPAGELFF
many	.	TRBV28	TRBJ2-6	TGTGCCAGCAGTTTCCTCGACTTTCATGGGGCCAACGTCCTGACTTTC	CASSFLDFHGANVLTF
.	TRBD1	TRBV12-3/TRBV12-4	TRBJ1-5	TGTGCCAGCACAGGGGGCCCCAAGTATAGCAATCAGCCCCAGCATTTT	CASTGGPKYSNQPQHF
few	TRBD2	TRBV20-1	TRBJ2-3	TGCAGTGCTAGAGGCGGGGGTGGCACAGATACGCAGTATTTT	CSARGGGGTDTQYF
.	.	TRBV6-5	TRBJ2-6	TGTGCCAGCAGTTACACATCCCCTGTGGCCAACGTCCTGACTTTC	CASSYTSPVANVLTF
few	.	TRBV5-1	TRBJ1-1	TGCGCCAGCAGCTTAGAACCGGGACCGGGTGAAGCTTTCTTT	CASSLEPGPGEAFF
.	.	TRBV9	TRBJ2-3	TGTGCCAGCAGCGTACCGCGGACTGGCAGGGGGGTCACAGATACGCAGTATTTT	CASSVPRTGRGVTDTQYF
few	.	TRBV4-1	TRBJ2-1	TGCGCCAGCAGCCAAGATCTCCCGGATGAGCAGTTCTTC	CASSQDLPDEQFF
few	.	TRBV7-9	TRBJ2-3	TGTGCCAGCAGCCAAACGGACAGTTACACAGATACGCAGTATTTT	CASSQTDSYTDTQYF
few	.	TRBV7-9	TRBJ2-2	TGTGCCAGCAGCTCTAGCCCCGACAGAAAGGCCGGGGAGCTGTTTTTT	CASSSSPDRKAGELFF
.	.	TRBV10-3	TRBJ1-2	TGTGCCATCAGTGAGGCGGGGGGCTATGGCTACACCTTC	CAISEAGGYGYTF
few	.	TRBV20-1	TRBJ2-5	TGCAGTGCAACGATGACTGGTCTAACGGTTTCACAAGAGACCCAGTACTTC	CSATMTGLTVSQETQYF
few	.	TRBV5-1	TRBJ2-1	TGCGCCAGCAGCTTGGACTCCGGGAATAGTGAGCAGTTCTTC	CASSLDSGNSEQFF
.	TRBD2	TRBV11-2	TRBJ2-7	TGTGCCAGCAGTACCCGGGGGCTAGCGGGGGCTCCCTACGAGCAGTACTTC	CASSTRGLAGAPYEQYF
many	TRBD2	TRBV7-9	TRBJ2-1	TGTGCCAGCAGCCCACAAGCCGGACTAGCGGGAGTCAATGAGCAGTTCTTC	CASSPQAGLAGVNEQFF
.	.	TRBV13	TRBJ1-2	TGTGCCAGCAGCCCCTCCTTGGGGCAGGGCTACACCTTC	CASSPSLGQGYTF
many	TRBD1	TRBV12-3/TRBV12-4	TRBJ1-1	TGTGCCAGCAGCGCGACAGGGTGGGGCACTGAAGCTTTCTTT	CASSATGWGTEAFF
few	TRBD2	TRBV6-5	TRBJ2-5	TGTGCCAGCAGTCCGCAAGCGGGGGGATACCAAGAGACCCAGTACTTC	CASSPQAGGYQETQYF
few	.	TRBV4-1	TRBJ2-7	TGCGCCAGCAGCCAGGAGGGTTCCTACGAGCAGTACTTC	CASSQEGSYEQYF
.	.	TRBV29-1	TRBJ2-2	TGCAGCGTGTATGGGGCGACTAACACCGGGGAGCTGTTTTTT	CSVYGATNTGELFF